These 30 T cell receptor beta chains were all obtained from the same sample, sequenced in a study of cytomegalovirus exposure and HLA in healthy donors. 60 Vbeta and 13 Jbeta primers were used in PCR. The protocol was immunoSEQ multiplex PCR, while the TCRdb copy is restricted to in-frame clones and leaves out a portion. Seen here are roughly 200,000 clones, about 10% observed once, and the top ten hold over 1%. The sample consisted of PBMCs. These receptors were collected from a woman aged 25 to 39 in good health and CMV-seropositive.

This clone was seen more than once but under ten times. The V call is TRBV6-5, the J call TRBJ1-4; D uncertain. Between the trimmed V and J ends, which lost 4 bases and 5 bases, there was a span of 11 bases. Germline V gives CDR1 MNHEY, CDR2 SVGAGI. The CDR3 contains 14 residues. DNA of the CDR3: TGTGCCAGCAGTTCTACAGCGGGAAATGAAAAACTGTTTTTT. Its protein is CASSSTAGNEKLFF.

V is TRBV29-1 and J is TRBJ2-7; D is perhaps TRBD2 (5 bases). The V end lost 1 base, the J end lost 3 bases, and 22 bases lay between the germline ends. Germline CDR1 reads SQVTM; CDR2 reads ANQGSEA. The CDR3 extends over 17 amino acids. The CDR3 DNA sequence: TGCAGCGTTGAAGGGCACAGCGGCGAACGGTCCTACTACGAGCAGTACTTC. Protein: CSVEGHSGERSYYEQYF.

The V gene is TRBV5-1, the J gene TRBJ2-3; D ambiguous. The V gene's germline CDR1 is SGHRS and CDR2 YFSETQ. CDR3 length: 14 residues. Trimming shortened V by 4 bases and J by 2 bases, and 11 bases separated the two germline ends. As DNA, the CDR3 is TGCGCCAGCAGCGTAATCGGTGTCACAGATACGCAGTATTTT. It translates to CASSVIGVTDTQYF.

This clone was counted only a few times. V gene TRBV11-2 combines with J gene TRBJ2-7; D not certain. The germline V gene has CDR1 SGHAT and CDR2 FQNNGV. The V gene lost 5 bases and the J gene lost 4 bases, with 12 bases spanning the gap. The CDR3 spans 13 residues. The CDR3 loop is CASSQNAAYEQYF. The CDR3 coding sequence is TGTGCCAGCAGCCAAAACGCAGCGTACGAGCAGTACTTC.

The chain couples TRBV4-2 to TRBJ2-7; 12 bases are shared with TRBD1. CDR1 and CDR2 (germline): LGHNA, YNFKEQ. The CDR3 loop spans 14 amino acids. The V gene end was trimmed by 5 bases and the J gene end by 4 bases; junction bases not matched to a gene: 3. CDR3 region: CASSTGQGAYEQYF. For the CDR3, the DNA is TGTGCCAGCAGCACGGGACAGGGGGCTTACGAGCAGTACTTC.

The V gene is TRBV10-1, the J gene TRBJ2-7; tentative D call: TRBD1 (5 bases). This CDR3 is built from 15 residues. Germline V CDR1 and CDR2: WNHNN, SYGVQD (reference sequence). V lost 0 bases and J 2 bases, leaving 11 bases between the germline ends. The CDR3 loop is CASSESIQGAYEQYF. In DNA, the CDR3 is TGCGCCAGCAGTGAGTCAATTCAGGGCGCCTACGAGCAGTACTTC.

This clone was seen a handful of times. The rearrangement joins TRBV5-1 to TRBJ1-3, with a tentative D call TRBD1 (6 bases). The CDR3 is made up of 15 amino acids. Per the germline V gene, CDR1 is SGHRS and CDR2 is YFSETQ. V was shortened by 4 bases and J by 0 bases, with 11 bases between the two germline ends. The CDR3 spells CASSRDNYSGNTIYF. The CDR3 region has the DNA TGCGCCAGCAGCAGGGACAACTACTCTGGAAACACCATATATTTT. The entire variable domain, with the rest obtained from reference TRBV5-1 and TRBJ1-3, is as follows: KAGVTQTPRYLIKTRGQQVTLSCSPISGHRSVSWYQQTPGQGLQFLFEYFSETQRNKGNFPGRFSGRQFSNSRSEMNVSTLELGDSALYLCASSRDNYSGNTIYFGEGSWLTVV.

The genes are TRBV9 and TRBJ1-4, with unresolved D. CDR1 is SGDLS and CDR2 is YYNGEE in the germline V gene. The CDR3 has 15 residues. Trimming took off 0 bases at V and 8 bases at J, with 14 bases between the two ends. This CDR3 reads CASSVDSGDGEKLFF. CDR3 nucleotide sequence: TGTGCCAGCAGCGTAGATTCCGGGGATGGAGAAAAACTGTTTTTT.

This clone has a handful of counts. This chain connects TRBV5-4 to TRBJ2-7, with TRBD2 identical over 8 bases. In germline, CDR1 is SGHNT, CDR2 YYREEE (reference sequence). The length of the CDR3 is 16 residues. Trimming took 1 base from V and 7 from J; bases not matched to a gene: 13. CDR3 sequence reads: CASSLRRLDSGGEQYF. The CDR3 bases are TGTGCCAGCAGCTTGAGGAGACTAGACTCGGGAGGGGAGCAGTACTTC.

There are a few counts of this clone. Other DNA sequences of this sample code for an identical CDR3. The J gene is TRBJ1-2, the V gene TRBV4-1; 7 nucleotides line up with TRBD1. V lost 1 base to trimming and J lost 8 bases; unmatched junction nucleotides: 7. There are 14 residues in the CDR3. Germline V gene lookup returns CDR1 MGHRA and CDR2 YSYEKL. This CDR3 is CASSQVEGAGGYTF. The CDR3, as DNA: TGCGCCAGCAGCCAAGTGGAGGGGGCGGGGGGCTACACCTTC.

This chain uses TRBV6-1 with TRBJ2-1, with 11 nucleotides matching TRBD2. After removal of 2 bases from V and 2 bases from J, the junction contained 8 bases not matched to a gene. The CDR3 is 18 amino acids. The germline V gene has CDR1 MNHNS and CDR2 SASEGT. The CDR3 region has the DNA TGTGCCAGCAGTGAAAAACTAGCGGGAGCCGCAACCTACAATGAGCAGTTCTTC. It codes for CASSEKLAGAATYNEQFF.

The V and J genes are TRBV2 and TRBJ1-5; 10 bases fit TRBD1. The V gene end was trimmed by 5 bases and the J gene end by 5 bases; junction bases not matched to a gene: 6. The CDR3 totals 15 residues. Germline-derived CDR1 and CDR2 are SNHLY and FYNNEI. CDR3 loop: CASSWTGGSDQPQHF. CDR3 DNA sequence: TGTGCCAGCAGTTGGACAGGGGGATCGGATCAGCCCCAGCATTTT.

This clone turned up a few times. This chain links TRBV7-2 with TRBJ2-3, with TRBD1 as a possible D gene (6 bases). V was shortened by 3 bases and J by 6 bases, with 13 bases between the two germline ends. The CDR3 totals 14 residues. CDR1 and CDR2 from the germline V gene are SGHTA and FQGNSA. The CDR3 nucleotides are TGTGCCAGCAGCTTGGGACATACGCTGGATACGCAGTATTTT. Its translation: CASSLGHTLDTQYF.

The rearrangement links TRBV5-1 to TRBJ2-7; possibly TRBD1 for D (6 bases). V was shortened by 0 bases and J by 0 bases, with 10 bases between the two germline ends. Looked up from germline, CDR1 is SGHRS and CDR2 is YFSETQ. The CDR3 totals 15 residues. As DNA, the CDR3 is TGCGCCAGCAGCTTGGCCTCGACAGGCTCCTACGAGCAGTACTTC. This encodes CASSLASTGSYEQYF. Supplemented by reference TRBV5-1 and TRBJ2-7, the full variable domain reads KAGVTQTPRYLIKTRGQQVTLSCSPISGHRSVSWYQQTPGQGLQFLFEYFSETQRNKGNFPGRFSGRQFSNSRSEMNVSTLELGDSALYLCASSLASTGSYEQYFGPGTRLTVT.

In the case of this clone: Distinct nucleotide sequences in the sample also encode this CDR3. The chain recombines TRBV19 with TRBJ2-7, with D uncertain. Deletions cut 1 base from V and 4 bases from J, with 8 bases between. This CDR3 has 13 amino acids. CDR1 is LNHDA, CDR2 SQIVND, per germline (reference sequence). The CDR3 nucleotides are TGTGCCAGTAGTATAGGAGGCGGATACGAGCAGTACTTC. It yields the protein CASSIGGGYEQYF.

This clone has only a few counts. V and J are TRBV2 and TRBJ2-7, with D possibly matching TRBD1 (5 bases). Germline assignment: CDR1 SNHLY and CDR2 FYNNEI. The CDR3 has 15 amino acids. Between the trimmed V and J ends, which lost 8 bases and 3 bases, there was a span of 20 bases. CDR3 sequence (DNA): TGTGCCAGCTGGATCCCAGACAGACTCTACTACGAGCAGTACTTC. It yields the protein CASWIPDRLYYEQYF.

The rearrangement joins TRBV15 to TRBJ2-3, with D possibly TRBD2 on 6 matching bases. In germline, CDR1 is LNHNV, CDR2 YYDKDF (reference sequence). V lost 4 bases, J lost 4 bases, and 18 bases lay in between. The CDR3 extends over 16 amino acids. Here the CDR3 DNA reads TGTGCCACCAGCAAAAGGGTAATAGCGGTCGCAGATACGCAGTATTTT. Translation gives CATSKRVIAVADTQYF.

This clone was found a few times. The CDR3 reads CASSLLFPTNEKLFF. DNA for the CDR3: TGTGCCAGCAGCTTGCTGTTCCCAACTAATGAAAAACTGTTTTTT. The chain carries TRBV5-5 and TRBJ1-4, with D uncertain. The CDR3 sequence is 15 residues long. V gave up 1 base and J gave up 0 bases, with 7 bases separating them. CDR1 and CDR2 from the germline V gene are SGHKS and YYEKEE (reference sequence).

CDR3 in amino acids: CASRSRVAGAYEQYF. The CDR3 DNA reads TGTGCCAGCAGATCCCGAGTAGCGGGGGCCTACGAGCAGTACTTC. The chain carries TRBV27 and TRBJ2-5; 9 nucleotides agree with TRBD2. The J call may be mistaken, given a closer DNA end match to TRBJ2-7. This CDR3 is built from 15 residues. CDR1 and CDR2 (germline): MNHEY, SMNVEV (reference sequence).

Only a few counts were recorded for this clone. This chain links TRBV19 with TRBJ2-7, with 9 nucleotides matching TRBD2. The CDR3 has 15 amino acids. V was pared by 0 bases and J by 4 bases, with 4 bases of the junction left unmatched. In germline, CDR1 is LNHDA, CDR2 SQIVND (reference sequence). The DNA for the CDR3 is TGTGCCAGTAGTATAGACAGGACTAGCGTATACGAGCAGTACTTC. The encoded protein is CASSIDRTSVYEQYF.

The chain joins TRBV5-4 to TRBJ2-1, with TRBD2 matching over 8 bases. V lost 3 bases, J lost 3 bases, and 5 bases stayed unmatched. CDR1 and CDR2 (germline): SGHNT, YYREEE (reference sequence). This CDR3 has 15 residues. The CDR3 spells CASSSGLAYYNEQFF. CDR3 in DNA: TGTGCCAGCAGCTCCGGACTAGCCTACTACAATGAGCAGTTCTTC.

This clone was recorded a few times. V is TRBV5-1 and J is TRBJ1-2; D gene uncertain. The CDR3 is 13 amino acids. Germline-derived CDR1 and CDR2 are SGHRS and YFSETQ. V was trimmed by 3 bases and J by 8 bases, leaving 14 bases between them. CDR3 amino acids: CASSSQTWRGYTF. The CDR3 coding sequence is TGCGCCAGCAGCTCACAGACCTGGAGGGGCTACACCTTC. Based on the CDR3 plus reference TRBV5-1 and TRBJ1-2, the full variable domain is KAGVTQTPRYLIKTRGQQVTLSCSPISGHRSVSWYQQTPGQGLQFLFEYFSETQRNKGNFPGRFSGRQFSNSRSEMNVSTLELGDSALYLCASSSQTWRGYTFGSGTRLTVV.

The chain recombines TRBV7-3 with TRBJ2-3; 7 nucleotides align to TRBD2. The CDR3 length is 14 residues. From germline, CDR1 is SGHTA and CDR2 FQGTGA. J gave up 2 bases and V 2 bases, and 1 base lay outside the gene matches. The CDR3 nucleotides are TGTGCCAGCAGCTTAGCGGGAGACACAGATACGCAGTATTTT. Its protein is CASSLAGDTDTQYF.

CDR3 nucleotide sequence: TGTGCCAGCAGCCTTTATAGCGGGAAGGGAGGTACGCAGTATTTT. This translates into CASSLYSGKGGTQYF. This chain connects TRBV7-6 to TRBJ2-3, with TRBD2 matching 8 bases. Germline V gene sequence: CDR1 SGHVS, CDR2 FNYEAQ. J was trimmed by 8 bases and V by 5 bases; bases with no gene match: 12. CDR3 length: 15 residues. Combining the CDR3 with reference TRBV7-6 and TRBJ2-3 gives the whole variable domain GAGVSQSPRYKVTKRGQDVALRCDPISGHVSLYWYRQALGQGPEFLTYFNYEAQQDKSGLPNDRFSAERPEGSISTLTIQRTEQRDSAMYRCASSLYSGKGGTQYFGPGTRLTVL.

The V and J genes are TRBV4-1 and TRBJ1-4, with 7 bases lining up with TRBD1. Germline lookup yields CDR1 MGHRA and CDR2 YSYEKL. Trimming took 0 bases from V and 8 from J; bases not matched to a gene: 9. The CDR3 runs to 16 residues. This CDR3 is CASSQDLTGWMEKLFF. The CDR3 DNA follows: TGCGCCAGCAGCCAAGATCTGACAGGGTGGATGGAAAAACTGTTTTTT.

The CDR3 spells CASSKPPTGGSSGRPAGELFF. The CDR3, as DNA: TGTGCCAGCAGCAAACCGCCGACAGGGGGCTCTAGCGGGAGGCCCGCCGGGGAGCTGTTTTTT. The V and J genes are TRBV21-1 and TRBJ2-2; the table's TRBD2 call for D was not verified on the DNA. TRBV21-1 is marked as a pseudogene. This CDR3 has 21 amino acids.

The genes are TRBV13 and TRBJ2-1; 10 bases are a match to TRBD1. J was trimmed by 6 bases and V by 3 bases; bases with no gene match: 11. Germline lookup yields CDR1 PRHDT and CDR2 FYEKMQ (reference sequence). The CDR3 has 17 residues. The CDR3 spells CASSFSPGTGDGNEQFF. The CDR3 region has the DNA TGTGCCAGCAGCTTTTCTCCCGGGACAGGGGACGGCAATGAGCAGTTCTTC.

This clone was recorded a few times. The chain links TRBV4-1 to TRBJ1-2; D is unclear. CDR3 size: 15 residues. Per the germline V gene, CDR1 is MGHRA and CDR2 is YSYEKL. V dropped 2 bases and J dropped 8 bases, with 18 bases sitting between them. In DNA form, the CDR3 reads TGCGCCAGCAGCCAATCCCCCGGTCCGGGGAGCGGCTACACCTTC. Translating it yields CASSQSPGPGSGYTF.

This clone was counted between two and nine times. J is TRBJ2-5 and V is TRBV29-1, with TRBD1 matching over 7 bases. This CDR3 spans 15 amino acids. Trimming removed 6 bases from V and 2 bases from J; junction bases left unmatched: 12. Germline CDR1 SQVTM, CDR2 ANQGSEA. This chain's CDR3 is CSVARDSSRQETQYF. DNA of the CDR3: TGCAGCGTCGCAAGGGACAGTAGTCGGCAAGAGACCCAGTACTTC.

A few counts support this clone. The J gene is TRBJ2-2, the V gene TRBV27, with D unresolved. The CDR3 extends over 14 amino acids. V gave up 5 bases and J gave up 8 bases, with 15 bases separating them. Germline CDR1 is MNHEY and CDR2 is SMNVEV (reference sequence). The DNA for the CDR3 is TGTGCCAGCAGTCCCTCTATCGCCACGGGGGAGCTGTTTTTT. Translation: CASSPSIATGELFF.